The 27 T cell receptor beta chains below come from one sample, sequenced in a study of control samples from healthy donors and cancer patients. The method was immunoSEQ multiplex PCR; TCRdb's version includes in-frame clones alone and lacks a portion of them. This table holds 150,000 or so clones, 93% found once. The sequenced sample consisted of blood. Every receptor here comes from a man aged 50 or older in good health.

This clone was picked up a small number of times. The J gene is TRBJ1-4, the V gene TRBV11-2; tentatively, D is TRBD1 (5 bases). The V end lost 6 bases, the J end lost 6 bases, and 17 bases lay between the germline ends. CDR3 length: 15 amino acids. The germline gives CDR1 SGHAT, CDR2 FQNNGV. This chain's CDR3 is CASSFSGGMYEKLFF. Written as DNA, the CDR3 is TGTGCCAGCAGTTTTTCGGGGGGGATGTATGAAAAACTGTTTTTT.

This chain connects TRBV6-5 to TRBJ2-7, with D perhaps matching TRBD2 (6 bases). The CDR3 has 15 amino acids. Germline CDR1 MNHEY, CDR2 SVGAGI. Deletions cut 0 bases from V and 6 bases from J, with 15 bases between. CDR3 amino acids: CASSYSGGTASEQYF. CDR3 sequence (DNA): TGTGCCAGCAGTTACTCGGGAGGTACAGCGTCCGAGCAGTACTTC.

As DNA, the CDR3 is TGTGCCAGTAGTCTACTAGCGGGGTTAAGAAATGAGCAGTTCTTC. Translated: CASSLLAGLRNEQFF. The rearrangement uses TRBV19 and TRBJ2-1, with 10 bases fitting TRBD2. With V trimmed by 5 bases and J by 7 bases, 8 bases remained unmatched. This CDR3 spans 15 amino acids. Per the germline V gene, CDR1 is LNHDA and CDR2 is SQIVND (reference sequence).

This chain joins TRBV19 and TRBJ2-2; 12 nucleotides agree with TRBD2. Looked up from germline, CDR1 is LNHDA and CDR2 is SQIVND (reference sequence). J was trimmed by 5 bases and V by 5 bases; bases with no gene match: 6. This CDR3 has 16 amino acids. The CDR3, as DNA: TGTGCCAGTAGTCGACTAGCGGGAGTGGGGACCGGGGAGCTGTTTTTT. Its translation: CASSRLAGVGTGELFF.

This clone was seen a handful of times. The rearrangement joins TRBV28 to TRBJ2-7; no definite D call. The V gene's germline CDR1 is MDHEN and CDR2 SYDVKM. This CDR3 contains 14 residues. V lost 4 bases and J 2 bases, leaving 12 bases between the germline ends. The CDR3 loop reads CASSSLVPPYEQYF. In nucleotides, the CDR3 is TGTGCCAGCAGTTCTCTAGTTCCCCCCTACGAGCAGTACTTC.

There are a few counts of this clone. DNA for the CDR3: TGTGCCAGCAGCCCCCCCGGTAGCCCCAATCAGCCCCAGCATTTT. This encodes CASSPPGSPNQPQHF. The genes are TRBV7-9 and TRBJ1-5; D gene uncertain. The CDR3 totals 15 residues. V lost 5 bases and J lost 3, with 14 bases in between. Germline V gene sequence: CDR1 SEHNR, CDR2 FQNEAQ (reference sequence).

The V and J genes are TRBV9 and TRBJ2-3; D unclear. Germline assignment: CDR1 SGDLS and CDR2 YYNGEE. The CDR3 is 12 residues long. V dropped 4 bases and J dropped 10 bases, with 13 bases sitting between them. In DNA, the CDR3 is TGTGCCAGCAGCCCCAATACAGTGGCGCAGTATTTT. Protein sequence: CASSPNTVAQYF.

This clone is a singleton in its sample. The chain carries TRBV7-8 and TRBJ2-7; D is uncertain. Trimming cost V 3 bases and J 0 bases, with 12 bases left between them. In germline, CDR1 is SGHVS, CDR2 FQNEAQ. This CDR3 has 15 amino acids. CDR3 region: CASSLDPRSSYEQYF. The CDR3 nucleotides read TGTGCCAGCAGCTTGGACCCTAGGAGCTCCTACGAGCAGTACTTC.

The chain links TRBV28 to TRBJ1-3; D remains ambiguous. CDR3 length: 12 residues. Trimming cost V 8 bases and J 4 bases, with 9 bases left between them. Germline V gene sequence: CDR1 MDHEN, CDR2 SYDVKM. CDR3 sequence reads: CASGSGGNTIYF. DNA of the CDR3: TGTGCCAGCGGTAGCGGGGGAAACACCATATATTTT.

CDR3 sequence (DNA): TGTGCCAGCAGTTACGCAAGGACAGGGGGCCGAGAGACCCAGTACTTC. Translating gives CASSYARTGGRETQYF. The V and J genes are TRBV6-2 or TRBV6-3 and TRBJ2-5, with 11 bases lining up with TRBD1. The V gene end was trimmed by 2 bases and the J gene end by 4 bases; junction bases not matched to a gene: 6. This CDR3 has 16 residues. Looked up from germline, CDR1 is MNHEY and CDR2 is SVGEGT.

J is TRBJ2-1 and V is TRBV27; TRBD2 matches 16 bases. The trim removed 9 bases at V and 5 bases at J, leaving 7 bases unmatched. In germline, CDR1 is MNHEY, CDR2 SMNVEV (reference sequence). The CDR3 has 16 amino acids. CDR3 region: CASKGLAGGPHNEQFF. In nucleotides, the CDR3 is TGTGCCAGTAAGGGACTAGCGGGAGGGCCCCACAATGAGCAGTTCTTC.

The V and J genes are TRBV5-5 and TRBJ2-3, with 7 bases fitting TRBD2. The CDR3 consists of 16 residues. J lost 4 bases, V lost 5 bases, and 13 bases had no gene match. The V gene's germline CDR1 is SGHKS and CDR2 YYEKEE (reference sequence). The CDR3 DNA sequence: TGTGCCAGCAGTTCGCATCTGGGACTATCACCAGATACGCAGTATTTT. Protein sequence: CASSSHLGLSPDTQYF.

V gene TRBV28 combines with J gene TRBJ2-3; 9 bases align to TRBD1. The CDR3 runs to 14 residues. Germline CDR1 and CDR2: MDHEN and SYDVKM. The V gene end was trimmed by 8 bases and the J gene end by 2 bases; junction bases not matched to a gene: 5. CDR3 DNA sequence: TGTGCCAGCGGTGGACAGGGGTACACAGATACGCAGTATTTT. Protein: CASGGQGYTDTQYF.

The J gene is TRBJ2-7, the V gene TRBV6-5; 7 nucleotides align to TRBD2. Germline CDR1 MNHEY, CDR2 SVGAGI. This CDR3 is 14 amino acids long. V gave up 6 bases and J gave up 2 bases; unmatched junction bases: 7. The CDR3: CASRTPGLTYEQYF. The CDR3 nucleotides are TGTGCCAGCAGGACCCCGGGACTAACCTACGAGCAGTACTTC.

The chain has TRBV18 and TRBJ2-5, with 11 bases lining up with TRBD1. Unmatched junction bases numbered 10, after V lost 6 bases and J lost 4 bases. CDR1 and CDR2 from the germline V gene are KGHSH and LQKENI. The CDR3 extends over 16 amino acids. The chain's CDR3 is CASSRTDRGQAETQYF. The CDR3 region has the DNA TGTGCCAGCTCCCGTACGGACAGGGGGCAGGCAGAGACCCAGTACTTC. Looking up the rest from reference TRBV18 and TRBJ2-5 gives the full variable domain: NAGVMQNPRHLVRRRGQEARLRCSPMKGHSHVYWYRQLPEEGLKFMVYLQKENIIDESGMPKERFSAEFPKEGPSILRIQQVVRGDSAAYFCASSRTDRGQAETQYFGPGTRLLVL.

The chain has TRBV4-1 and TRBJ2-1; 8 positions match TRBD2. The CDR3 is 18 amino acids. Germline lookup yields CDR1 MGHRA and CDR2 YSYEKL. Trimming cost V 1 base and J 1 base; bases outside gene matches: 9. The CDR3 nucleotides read TGCGCCAGCAGCCAAGCCCGGGGGGGCGGGAGGTCCTACAATGAGCAGTTCTTC. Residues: CASSQARGGGRSYNEQFF.

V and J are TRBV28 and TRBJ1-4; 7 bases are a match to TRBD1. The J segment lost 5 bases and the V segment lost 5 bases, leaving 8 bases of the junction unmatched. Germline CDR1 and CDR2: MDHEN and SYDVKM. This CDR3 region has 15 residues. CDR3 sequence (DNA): TGTGCCAGCAGTAGGACCGGGACAGAGAATGAAAAACTGTTTTTT. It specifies CASSRTGTENEKLFF.

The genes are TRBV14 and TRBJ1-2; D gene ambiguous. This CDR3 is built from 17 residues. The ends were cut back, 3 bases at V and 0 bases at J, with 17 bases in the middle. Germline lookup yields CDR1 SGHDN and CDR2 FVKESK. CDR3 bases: TGTGCCAGCAGCCAGCGAGTCAGATTAAACTCTAACTATGGCTACACCTTC. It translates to CASSQRVRLNSNYGYTF. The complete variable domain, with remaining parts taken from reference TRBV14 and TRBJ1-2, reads EAGVTQFPSHSVIEKGQTVTLRCDPISGHDNLYWYRRVMGKEIKFLLHFVKESKQDESGMPNNRFLAERTGGTYSTLKVQPAELEDSGVYFCASSQRVRLNSNYGYTFGSGTRLTVV.

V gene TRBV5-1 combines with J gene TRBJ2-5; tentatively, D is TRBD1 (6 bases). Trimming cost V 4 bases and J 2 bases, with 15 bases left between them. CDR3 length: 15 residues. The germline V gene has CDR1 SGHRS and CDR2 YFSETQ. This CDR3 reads CASSPGHLAQETQYF. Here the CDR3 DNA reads TGCGCCAGCAGCCCGGGACATCTGGCGCAAGAGACCCAGTACTTC.

CDR3 in DNA: TGTGCCAGCAGTTCCCAATCCAGCCTGCCTTCCTACGAGCAGTACTTC. This encodes CASSSQSSLPSYEQYF. The genes are TRBV27 and TRBJ2-7; D is ambiguous. The CDR3 has 16 residues. Deletions cut 4 bases from V and 1 base from J, with 17 bases between. Germline V gene lookup returns CDR1 MNHEY and CDR2 SMNVEV (reference sequence).

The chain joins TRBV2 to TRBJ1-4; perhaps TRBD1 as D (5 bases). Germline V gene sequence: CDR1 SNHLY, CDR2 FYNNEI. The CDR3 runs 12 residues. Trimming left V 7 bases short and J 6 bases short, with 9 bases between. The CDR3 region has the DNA TGTGCCAGCACGGGCAGGGATGAAAAACTGTTTTTT. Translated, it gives CASTGRDEKLFF.

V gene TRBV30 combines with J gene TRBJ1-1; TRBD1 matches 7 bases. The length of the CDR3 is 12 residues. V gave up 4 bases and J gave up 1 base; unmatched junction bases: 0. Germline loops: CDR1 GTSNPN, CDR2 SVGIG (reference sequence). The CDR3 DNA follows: TGTGCCTGGAACAGGGGGAACACTGAAGCTTTCTTT. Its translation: CAWNRGNTEAFF. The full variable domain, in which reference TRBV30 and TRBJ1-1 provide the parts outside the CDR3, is SQTIHQWPATLVQPVGSPLSLECTVEGTSNPNLYWYRQAAGRGLQLLFYSVGIGQISSEVPQNLSASRPQDRQFILSSKKLLLSDSGFYLCAWNRGNTEAFFGQGTRLTVV.

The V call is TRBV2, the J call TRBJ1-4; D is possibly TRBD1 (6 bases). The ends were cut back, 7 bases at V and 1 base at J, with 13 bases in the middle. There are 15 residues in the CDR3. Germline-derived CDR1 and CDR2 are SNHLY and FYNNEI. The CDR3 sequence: CASTSFRGTNEKLFF. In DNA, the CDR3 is TGTGCCAGCACTAGTTTCAGGGGAACTAATGAAAAACTGTTTTTT.

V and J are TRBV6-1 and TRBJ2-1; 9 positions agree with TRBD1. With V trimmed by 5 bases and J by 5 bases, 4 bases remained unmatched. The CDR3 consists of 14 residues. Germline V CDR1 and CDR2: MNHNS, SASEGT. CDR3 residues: CASSPGTGNNEQFF. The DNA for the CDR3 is TGTGCCAGCAGTCCCGGGACAGGGAACAATGAGCAGTTCTTC.

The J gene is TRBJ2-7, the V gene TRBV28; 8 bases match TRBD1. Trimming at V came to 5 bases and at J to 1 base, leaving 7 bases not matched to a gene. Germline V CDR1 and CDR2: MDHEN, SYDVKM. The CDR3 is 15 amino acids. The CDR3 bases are TGTGCCAGCAGTCTGACAGGGGCTATGTCCTACGAGCAGTACTTC. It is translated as CASSLTGAMSYEQYF.

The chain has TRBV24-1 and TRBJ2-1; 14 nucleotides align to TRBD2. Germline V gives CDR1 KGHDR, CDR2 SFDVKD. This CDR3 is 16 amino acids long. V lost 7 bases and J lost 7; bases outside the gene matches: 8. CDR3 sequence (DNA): TGTGCCACCAGGGGGACTAGCGGGAGATATGGGAATGAGCAGTTCTTC. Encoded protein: CATRGTSGRYGNEQFF.

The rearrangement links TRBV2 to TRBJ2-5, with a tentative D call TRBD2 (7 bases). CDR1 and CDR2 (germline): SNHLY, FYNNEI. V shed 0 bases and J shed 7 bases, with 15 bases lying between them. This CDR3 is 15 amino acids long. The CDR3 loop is CASSEALRGRGTQYF. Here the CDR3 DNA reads TGTGCCAGCAGTGAAGCGCTTAGGGGGAGGGGGACCCAGTACTTC.